This is a list of T cell receptor beta chains from one sample in a study of blood T cell repertoires in COVID-19. Produced via immunoSEQ multiplex PCR; TCRdb's table is partial and in-frame only. The data hold under 300,000 clones, with 85% to 90% observed a single time. Material for sequencing was peripheral blood. The source is a man in his 60s with acute or convalescent COVID-19. Each CDR3 is given with its conserved first and last residue. The order of the fields is CDR3 DNA, CDR3 protein, D gene, J gene, clone size, V gene. D genes are given only for firm matches. Some rows have no size entry. The others give once, few or many, or a class for an expanded clone.

CDR3 DNA: TGTGCCAGCAGTTTCTCTAGGACTGAAGCTTTCTTT; CDR3 protein: CASSFSRTEAFF; D gene: -; J gene: TRBJ1-1; clone size: -; V gene: TRBV12-3/TRBV12-4
CDR3 DNA: TGTGCCAGCAGCCCCATAAGGGGGAGCCACGGGGAGCTGTTTTTT; CDR3 protein: CASSPIRGSHGELFF; D gene: -; J gene: TRBJ2-2; clone size: -; V gene: TRBV7-3
CDR3 DNA: TGTGCCAGCAGCTGGGCCAGGGTGAACACTGAAGCTTTCTTT; CDR3 protein: CASSWARVNTEAFF; D gene: -; J gene: TRBJ1-1; clone size: -; V gene: TRBV5-5
CDR3 DNA: TGTGCCAGCAGTTCCGGGGACAGACTTAACACTGAAGCTTTCTTT; CDR3 protein: CASSSGDRLNTEAFF; D gene: TRBD1; J gene: TRBJ1-1; clone size: -; V gene: TRBV27
CDR3 DNA: TGTGCCAGCAGTTTAACCAGTCTCGGGGGTGAGGAGCAGTTCTTC; CDR3 protein: CASSLTSLGGEEQFF; D gene: -; J gene: TRBJ2-1; clone size: -; V gene: TRBV27
CDR3 DNA: TGTGCCAGCAGCTTGGAAGGGGGAGTGGGCGAGCAGTACTTC; CDR3 protein: CASSLEGGVGEQYF; D gene: -; J gene: TRBJ2-7; clone size: -; V gene: TRBV5-4
CDR3 DNA: TGTGCCAGCAGCTTAACGGTCCAAGAGACCCAGTACTTC; CDR3 protein: CASSLTVQETQYF; D gene: -; J gene: TRBJ2-5; clone size: once; V gene: TRBV11-3
CDR3 DNA: TGTGCCTGGAGTAGACTTAGCGGGAGACCCTACGAGCAGTACTTC; CDR3 protein: CAWSRLSGRPYEQYF; D gene: TRBD2; J gene: TRBJ2-7; clone size: -; V gene: TRBV30
CDR3 DNA: TGTGCCAGCAGAGGAACACAGGGACAGGGCGGTGAAAAACTGTTTTTT; CDR3 protein: CASRGTQGQGGEKLFF; D gene: TRBD1; J gene: TRBJ1-4; clone size: -; V gene: TRBV4-2
CDR3 DNA: TGTGCCATCAGTGAGTCCCCTTACAGGTCGGGCACTGAAGCTTTCTTT; CDR3 protein: CAISESPYRSGTEAFF; D gene: -; J gene: TRBJ1-1; clone size: few; V gene: TRBV10-3
CDR3 DNA: TGCAGTGCTAGTCTTCAGGTAGGTGAAGCTTTCTTT; CDR3 protein: CSASLQVGEAFF; D gene: -; J gene: TRBJ1-1; clone size: once; V gene: TRBV20-1
CDR3 DNA: TGTGCCAGCAGGCTGACAGGACACTACGAGCAGTACTTC; CDR3 protein: CASRLTGHYEQYF; D gene: -; J gene: TRBJ2-7; clone size: -; V gene: TRBV28
CDR3 DNA: TGTGCCATCAGTGATGGCAGGGGCTTCAATGAGCAGTTCTTC; CDR3 protein: CAISDGRGFNEQFF; D gene: -; J gene: TRBJ2-1; clone size: -; V gene: TRBV10-3
CDR3 DNA: TGTGCCAGCAGCAACAGGGGCCTCTTTTCAGACGAGCAGTACTTC; CDR3 protein: CASSNRGLFSDEQYF; D gene: TRBD1; J gene: TRBJ2-7; clone size: -; V gene: TRBV5-4
CDR3 DNA: TGTGCCAGCTCAGGTCCCCGGGGGGAGACCCAGTACTTC; CDR3 protein: CASSGPRGETQYF; D gene: -; J gene: TRBJ2-5; clone size: -; V gene: TRBV18
CDR3 DNA: TGCGCCAGCAGCTTGGTTACAGAGTCTAGCACAGATACGCAGTATTTT; CDR3 protein: CASSLVTESSTDTQYF; D gene: -; J gene: TRBJ2-3; clone size: -; V gene: TRBV5-1
CDR3 DNA: TGTGCCAGCGGACTTGGACAGTCCACTGAAGCTTTCTTT; CDR3 protein: CASGLGQSTEAFF; D gene: -; J gene: TRBJ1-1; clone size: -; V gene: TRBV27
CDR3 DNA: TGTGCCAGCAGCCCTAGGGGGCAGGGGGCGGTCGGGGAGCTGTTTTTT; CDR3 protein: CASSPRGQGAVGELFF; D gene: TRBD1; J gene: TRBJ2-2; clone size: -; V gene: TRBV28
CDR3 DNA: TGTGCCAGCAGGACAGCGATAGGGGCTGGCTACACCTTC; CDR3 protein: CASRTAIGAGYTF; D gene: -; J gene: TRBJ1-2; clone size: -; V gene: TRBV12-3/TRBV12-4
CDR3 DNA: TGTGCCAGCAGCTTACAAGCAGGGAGGCCAGATACGCAGTATTTT; CDR3 protein: CASSLQAGRPDTQYF; D gene: -; J gene: TRBJ2-3; clone size: -; V gene: TRBV7-3
CDR3 DNA: TGTGCCAGCTCAGCGACTAGCGGGAGGCTCAATGAGCAGTTCTTC; CDR3 protein: CASSATSGRLNEQFF; D gene: TRBD2; J gene: TRBJ2-1; clone size: -; V gene: TRBV5-4
CDR3 DNA: TGTGCCAGCAGCTTTCGACTAGCGGGAGGGCAAGAGACCCAGTACTTC; CDR3 protein: CASSFRLAGGQETQYF; D gene: TRBD2; J gene: TRBJ2-5; clone size: few; V gene: TRBV11-2
CDR3 DNA: TGTGCCAGTAAGGACCAAGGGGCAGGCCTCCCTCATCAGCCCCAGCATTTT; CDR3 protein: CASKDQGAGLPHQPQHF; D gene: -; J gene: TRBJ1-5; clone size: -; V gene: TRBV19
CDR3 DNA: TGCGCCAGCAGCTTGGGGCTAGCGGAAAAAGAGACCCAGTACTTC; CDR3 protein: CASSLGLAEKETQYF; D gene: TRBD2; J gene: TRBJ2-5; clone size: -; V gene: TRBV5-1
CDR3 DNA: TGTGCCACCAGTGAATCCGGCGGGGCCTCCTACGAGCAGTACTTC; CDR3 protein: CATSESGGASYEQYF; D gene: -; J gene: TRBJ2-7; clone size: -; V gene: TRBV24-1
CDR3 DNA: TGTGCCAGCAGCCCAGGGGGACAGGGGTTTGCGGCTTTCTTT; CDR3 protein: CASSPGGQGFAAFF; D gene: TRBD1; J gene: TRBJ1-1; clone size: -; V gene: TRBV7-2
CDR3 DNA: TGTGCCAGCAGCTCCCTGGGGGCCAATTCACCCCTCCACTTT; CDR3 protein: CASSSLGANSPLHF; D gene: -; J gene: TRBJ1-6; clone size: -; V gene: TRBV11-2
CDR3 DNA: TGTGCCAGCAGTTACCCGACAGGGGGCGCAAAGACCCAGTACTTC; CDR3 protein: CASSYPTGGAKTQYF; D gene: TRBD1; J gene: TRBJ2-5; clone size: -; V gene: TRBV28